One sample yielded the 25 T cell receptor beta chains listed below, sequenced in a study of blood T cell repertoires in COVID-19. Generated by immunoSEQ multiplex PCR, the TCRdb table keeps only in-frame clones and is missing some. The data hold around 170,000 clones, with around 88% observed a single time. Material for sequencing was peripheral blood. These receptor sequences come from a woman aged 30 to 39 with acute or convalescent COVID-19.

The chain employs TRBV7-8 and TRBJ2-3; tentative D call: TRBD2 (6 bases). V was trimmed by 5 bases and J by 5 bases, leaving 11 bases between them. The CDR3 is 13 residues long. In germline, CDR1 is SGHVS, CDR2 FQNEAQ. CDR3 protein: CASSRAGLDTQYF. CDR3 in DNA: TGTGCCAGCAGCCGAGCGGGCTTAGATACGCAGTATTTT.

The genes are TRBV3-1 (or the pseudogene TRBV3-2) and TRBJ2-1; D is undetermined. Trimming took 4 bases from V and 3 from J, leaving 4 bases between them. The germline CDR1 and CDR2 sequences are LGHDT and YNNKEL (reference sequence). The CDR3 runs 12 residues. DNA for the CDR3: TGTGCCAGCAGCCCCAGCTACAATGAGCAGTTCTTC. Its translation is CASSPSYNEQFF.

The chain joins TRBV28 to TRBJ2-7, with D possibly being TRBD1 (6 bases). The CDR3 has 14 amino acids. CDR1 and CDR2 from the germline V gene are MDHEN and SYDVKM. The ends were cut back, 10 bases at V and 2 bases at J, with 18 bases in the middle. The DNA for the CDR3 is TGTGCCACCACGAATCCCGGGACAACCTACGAGCAGTACTTC. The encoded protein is CATTNPGTTYEQYF.

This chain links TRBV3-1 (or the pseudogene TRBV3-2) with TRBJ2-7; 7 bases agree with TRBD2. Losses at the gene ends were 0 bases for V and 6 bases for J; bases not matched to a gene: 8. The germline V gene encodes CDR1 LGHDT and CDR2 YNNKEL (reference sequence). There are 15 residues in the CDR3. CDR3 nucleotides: TGTGCCAGCAGCCAAGATTTGGCGGGAGCACGCGAGCAGTACTTC. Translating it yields CASSQDLAGAREQYF.

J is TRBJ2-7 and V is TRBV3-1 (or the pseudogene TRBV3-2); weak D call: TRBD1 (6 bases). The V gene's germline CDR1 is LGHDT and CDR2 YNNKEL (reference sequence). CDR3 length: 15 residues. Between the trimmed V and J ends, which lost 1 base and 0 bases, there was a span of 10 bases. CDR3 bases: TGTGCCAGCAGCCAAGGATGGGGGCACTCCTACGAGCAGTACTTC. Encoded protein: CASSQGWGHSYEQYF.

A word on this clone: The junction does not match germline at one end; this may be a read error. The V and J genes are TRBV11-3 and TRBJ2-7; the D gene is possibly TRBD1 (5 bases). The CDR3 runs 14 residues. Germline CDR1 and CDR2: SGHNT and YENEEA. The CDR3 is CASSLDPSWGWFDF. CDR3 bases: TGTGCCAGCAGCTTAGATCCTTCCTGGGGCTGGTTTGACTTC.

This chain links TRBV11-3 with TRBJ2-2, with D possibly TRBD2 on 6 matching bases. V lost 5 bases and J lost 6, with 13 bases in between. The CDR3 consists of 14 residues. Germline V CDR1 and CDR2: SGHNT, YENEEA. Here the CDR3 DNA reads TGTGCCAGCAGCCCCGGGGGTATCGCCGGGGAGCTGTTTTTT. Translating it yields CASSPGGIAGELFF.

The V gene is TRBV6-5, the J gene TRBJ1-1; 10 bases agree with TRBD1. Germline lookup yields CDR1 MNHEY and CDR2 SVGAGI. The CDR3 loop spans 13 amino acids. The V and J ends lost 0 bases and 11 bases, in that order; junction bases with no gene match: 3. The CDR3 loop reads CASSYSGTGEAFF. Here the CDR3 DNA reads TGTGCCAGCAGTTACTCCGGGACAGGGGAGGCTTTCTTT.

In DNA, the CDR3 is TGTGCCAGCAGCCCAGACAGATTCTCCTACGAGCAGTACTTC. It yields the protein CASSPDRFSYEQYF. The V call is TRBV7-9, the J call TRBJ2-7; D may be TRBD1 (5 bases). V gave up 5 bases and J gave up 0 bases, with 11 bases separating them. The CDR3 runs 14 residues. The germline CDR1 and CDR2 sequences are SEHNR and FQNEAQ (reference sequence).

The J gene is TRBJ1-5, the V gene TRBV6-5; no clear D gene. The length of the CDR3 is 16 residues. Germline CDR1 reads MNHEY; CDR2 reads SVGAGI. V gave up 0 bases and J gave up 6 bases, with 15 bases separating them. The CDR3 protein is CASSYSTPGGGQPQHF. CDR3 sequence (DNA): TGTGCCAGCAGTTACTCGACGCCCGGCGGCGGTCAGCCCCAGCATTTT.

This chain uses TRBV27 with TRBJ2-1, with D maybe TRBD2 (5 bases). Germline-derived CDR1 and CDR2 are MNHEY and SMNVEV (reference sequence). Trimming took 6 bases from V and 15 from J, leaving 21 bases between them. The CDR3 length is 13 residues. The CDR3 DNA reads TGTGCCAGCAGCCGAACTTCCACTAGATTTCCGTTCTTC. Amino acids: CASSRTSTRFPFF.

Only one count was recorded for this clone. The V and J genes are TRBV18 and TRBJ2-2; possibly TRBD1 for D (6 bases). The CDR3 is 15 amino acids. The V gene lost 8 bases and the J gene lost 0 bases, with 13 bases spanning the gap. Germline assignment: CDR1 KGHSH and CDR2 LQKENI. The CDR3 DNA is TGTGCCAGCCGGTCTGGGGACACGAACACCGGGGAGCTGTTTTTT. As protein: CASRSGDTNTGELFF.

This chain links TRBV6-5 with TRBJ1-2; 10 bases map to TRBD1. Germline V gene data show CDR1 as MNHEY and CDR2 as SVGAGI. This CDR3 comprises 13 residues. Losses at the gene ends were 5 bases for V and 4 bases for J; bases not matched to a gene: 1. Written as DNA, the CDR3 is TGTGCCAGCAGTCGGACAGGGGGCTATGGCTACACCTTC. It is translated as CASSRTGGYGYTF.

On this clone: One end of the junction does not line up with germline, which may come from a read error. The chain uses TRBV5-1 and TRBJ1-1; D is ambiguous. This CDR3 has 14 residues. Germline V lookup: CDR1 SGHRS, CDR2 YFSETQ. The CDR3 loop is CASSFEGPNAEAFF. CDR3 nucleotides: TGCGCCAGCAGTTTTGAGGGCCCGAACGCTGAAGCTTTCTTT.

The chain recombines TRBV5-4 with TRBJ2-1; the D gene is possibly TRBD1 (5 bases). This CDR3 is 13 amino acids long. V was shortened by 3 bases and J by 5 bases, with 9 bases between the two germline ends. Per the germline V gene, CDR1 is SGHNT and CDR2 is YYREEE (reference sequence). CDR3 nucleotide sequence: TGTGCCAGCAGCTCACAGGCAGACAATGAGCAGTTCTTC. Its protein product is CASSSQADNEQFF. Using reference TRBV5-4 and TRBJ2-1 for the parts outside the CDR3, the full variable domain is ETGVTQSPTHLIKTRGQQVTLRCSSQSGHNTVSWYQQALGQGPQFIFQYYREEENGRGNFPPRFSGLQFPNYSSELNVNALELDDSALYLCASSSQADNEQFFGPGTRLTVL.

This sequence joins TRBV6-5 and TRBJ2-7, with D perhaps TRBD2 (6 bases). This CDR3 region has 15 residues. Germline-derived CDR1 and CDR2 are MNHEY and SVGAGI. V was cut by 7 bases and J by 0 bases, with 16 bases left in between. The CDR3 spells CASTWGVVSSYEQYF. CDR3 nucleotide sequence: TGTGCCAGCACCTGGGGGGTCGTTAGCTCCTACGAGCAGTACTTC.

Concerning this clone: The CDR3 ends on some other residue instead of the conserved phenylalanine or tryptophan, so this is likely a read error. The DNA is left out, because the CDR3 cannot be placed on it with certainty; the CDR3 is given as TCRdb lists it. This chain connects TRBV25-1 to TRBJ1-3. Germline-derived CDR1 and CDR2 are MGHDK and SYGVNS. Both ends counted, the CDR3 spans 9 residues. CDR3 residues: CAIKDGREI.

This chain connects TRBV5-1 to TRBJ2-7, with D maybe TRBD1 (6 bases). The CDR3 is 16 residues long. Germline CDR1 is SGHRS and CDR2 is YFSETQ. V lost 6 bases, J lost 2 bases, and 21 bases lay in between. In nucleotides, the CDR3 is TGCGCCAGCAAGCCTACGGCAGGGGAGTTCCCCTACGAGCAGTACTTC. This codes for CASKPTAGEFPYEQYF.

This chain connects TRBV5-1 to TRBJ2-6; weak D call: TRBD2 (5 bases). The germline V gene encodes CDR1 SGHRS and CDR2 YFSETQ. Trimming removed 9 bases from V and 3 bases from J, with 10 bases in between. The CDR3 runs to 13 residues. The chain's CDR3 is CATSEGGANVLTF. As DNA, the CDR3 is TGCGCCACCTCCGAGGGTGGGGCCAACGTCCTGACTTTC. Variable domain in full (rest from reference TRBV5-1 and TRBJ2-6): KAGVTQTPRYLIKTRGQQVTLSCSPISGHRSVSWYQQTPGQGLQFLFEYFSETQRNKGNFPGRFSGRQFSNSRSEMNVSTLELGDSALYLCATSEGGANVLTFGAGSRLTVL.

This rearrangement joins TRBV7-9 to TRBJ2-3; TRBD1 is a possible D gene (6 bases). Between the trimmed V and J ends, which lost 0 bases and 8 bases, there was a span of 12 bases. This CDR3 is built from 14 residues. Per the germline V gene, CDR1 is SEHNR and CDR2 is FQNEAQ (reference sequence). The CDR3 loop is CASSLAPLGATQYF. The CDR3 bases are TGTGCCAGCAGCTTAGCCCCCCTGGGGGCTACGCAGTATTTT.

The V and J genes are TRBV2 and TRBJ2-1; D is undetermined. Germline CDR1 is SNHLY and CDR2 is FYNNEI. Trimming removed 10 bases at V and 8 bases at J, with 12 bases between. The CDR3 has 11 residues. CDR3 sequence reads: CAISMGDEQFF. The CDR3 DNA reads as TGTGCCATCTCTATGGGCGATGAGCAGTTCTTC.

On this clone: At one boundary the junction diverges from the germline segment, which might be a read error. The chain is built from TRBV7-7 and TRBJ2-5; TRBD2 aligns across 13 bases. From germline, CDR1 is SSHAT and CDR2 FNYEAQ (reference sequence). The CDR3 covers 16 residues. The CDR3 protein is CASSSGLAGTQETQYF. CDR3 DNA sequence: TGTGCTAGCAGCTCGGGACTAGCGGGAACCCAAGAGACCCAGTACTTC.

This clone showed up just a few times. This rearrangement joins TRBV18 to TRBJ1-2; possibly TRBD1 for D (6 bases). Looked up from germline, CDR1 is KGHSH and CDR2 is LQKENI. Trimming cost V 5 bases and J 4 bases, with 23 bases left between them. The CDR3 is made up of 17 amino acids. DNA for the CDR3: TGTGCCAGCTCAGCTGCGCCAGGGGCCGTGCCCCCCTATGGCTACACCTTC. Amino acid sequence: CASSAAPGAVPPYGYTF.

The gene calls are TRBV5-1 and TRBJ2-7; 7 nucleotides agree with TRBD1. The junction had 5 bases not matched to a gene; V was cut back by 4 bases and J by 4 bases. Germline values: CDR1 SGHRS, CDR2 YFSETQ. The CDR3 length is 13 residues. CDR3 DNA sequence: TGCGCCAGCAGCAGGGGGCAGTCGTACGAGCAGTACTTC. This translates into CASSRGQSYEQYF.

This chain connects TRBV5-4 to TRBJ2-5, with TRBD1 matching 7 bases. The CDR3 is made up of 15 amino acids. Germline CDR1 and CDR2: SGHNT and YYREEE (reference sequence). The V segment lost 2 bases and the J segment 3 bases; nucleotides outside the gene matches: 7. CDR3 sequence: CASSFSIDREETQYF. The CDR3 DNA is TGTGCCAGCAGCTTTTCCATCGACAGGGAAGAGACCCAGTACTTC.